A single sample gave rise to the 23 T cell receptor beta chains below, sequenced in a study of blood T cell repertoires in COVID-19. The protocol was immunoSEQ multiplex PCR, while the TCRdb copy is restricted to in-frame clones and leaves out a portion. The sample consists of approximately 150,000 clones, approximately 90% of them appearing once. Sequencing was performed on peripheral blood. These TCRs come from a young man with COVID-19, enrolled during active disease.

CDR3 sequence: CASSSQQRAGGKEQFF. The DNA of the CDR3 is TGTGCCAGCAGTTCCCAACAGCGGGCCGGAGGGAAGGAGCAGTTCTTC. V gene TRBV27 combines with J gene TRBJ2-1; D possibly corresponds to TRBD2 (6 bases). The CDR3 has 16 amino acids. The germline gives CDR1 MNHEY, CDR2 SMNVEV (reference sequence). Trimming took 4 bases from V and 10 from J, leaving 23 bases between them.

The chain carries TRBV28 and TRBJ2-2, with 7 bases aligning to TRBD1. The CDR3 runs to 16 residues. Germline trimming cut 5 bases from V and 8 bases from J; bases unmatched to any gene: 14. Germline V gene sequence: CDR1 MDHEN, CDR2 SYDVKM. The CDR3 DNA is TGTGCCAGCAGTCGATACAGGGGAATGAGGAATGGGGAGCTGTTTTTT. The encoded protein is CASSRYRGMRNGELFF.

The genes are TRBV19 and TRBJ1-6; no clear D gene. With 3 bases removed from V and 7 bases from J, the gap between germline ends came to 13 bases. In germline, CDR1 is LNHDA, CDR2 SQIVND (reference sequence). This CDR3 has 15 amino acids. The CDR3 here is CASSIGLINNSPLHF. The CDR3 DNA reads TGTGCCAGTAGTATCGGTCTAATCAACAATTCACCCCTCCACTTT.

CDR3 nucleotide sequence: TGTGCCTGGAGCCGGGACACCAATCAGCCCCAGCATTTT. It yields the protein CAWSRDTNQPQHF. V usage is TRBV30 and J usage is TRBJ1-5; D is perhaps TRBD1 (6 bases). Germline V gives CDR1 GTSNPN, CDR2 SVGIG (reference sequence). V gave up 3 bases and J gave up 3 bases, with 9 bases separating them. CDR3 size: 13 residues.

V usage is TRBV10-2 and J usage is TRBJ2-4; 15 bases align to TRBD2. The V gene's germline CDR1 is WSHSY and CDR2 SAAADI. J lost 1 base, V lost 7 bases, and 8 bases had no gene match. This CDR3 contains 18 residues. The CDR3 is CASIPGLAGGRAKNIQYF. CDR3 in DNA: TGCGCCAGCATCCCCGGACTAGCGGGAGGGCGGGCCAAAAACATTCAGTACTTC.

This clone is a singleton in its sample. The CDR3: CASIPDRGPLEAFF. The CDR3 DNA sequence: TGTGCCAGCATCCCGGACAGGGGACCTCTTGAAGCTTTCTTT. The gene calls are TRBV6-5 and TRBJ1-1, with 9 bases matching TRBD1. Trimming removed 7 bases from V and 7 bases from J; junction bases left unmatched: 10. CDR1 is MNHEY and CDR2 is SVGAGI in the germline V gene. CDR3 size: 14 residues.

This chain connects TRBV2 to TRBJ2-3; no reliable D call. CDR1 and CDR2 from the germline V gene are SNHLY and FYNNEI. This CDR3 is 16 amino acids long. V lost 5 bases to trimming and J lost 4 bases, with 19 bases between them. Here the CDR3 reads CASSPAIQRFSDTQYF. The CDR3 DNA sequence: TGTGCCAGCAGTCCAGCAATCCAGCGATTCTCAGATACGCAGTATTTT. Supplemented by reference TRBV2 and TRBJ2-3, the full variable domain reads EPEVTQTPSHQVTQMGQEVILRCVPISNHLYFYWYRQILGQKVEFLVSFYNNEISEKSEIFDDQFSVERPDGSNFTLKIRSTKLEDSAMYFCASSPAIQRFSDTQYFGPGTRLTVL.

This chain joins TRBV19 and TRBJ1-4; a possible D gene is TRBD1 (6 bases). V lost 8 bases to trimming and J lost 0 bases, with 7 bases between them. The CDR3 runs 13 residues. Germline assignment: CDR1 LNHDA and CDR2 SQIVND (reference sequence). The CDR3 spells CASGTPTNEKLFF. Written as DNA, the CDR3 is TGTGCCAGTGGGACACCAACTAATGAAAAACTGTTTTTT.

The V gene is TRBV5-6, the J gene TRBJ1-1, with D possibly being TRBD1 (5 bases). CDR1 and CDR2 (germline): SGHDT, YYEEEE. The CDR3 totals 14 residues. Between the trimmed V and J ends, which lost 6 bases and 0 bases, there was a span of 12 bases. DNA for the CDR3: TGTGCCAGCACCTCGACAGAAATGAACACTGAAGCTTTCTTT. Protein: CASTSTEMNTEAFF.

This chain uses TRBV21-1 with TRBJ2-1; the table's TRBD2 call for D was not verified on the DNA. TRBV21-1 is marked as a pseudogene. CDR3 length: 16 residues. CDR3 coding DNA: TGTGCCAGCAGCAAAGAAGAGCTAGCGGGAGGGAATGAGCAGTTCTTC. Its protein is CASSKEELAGGNEQFF.

This chain connects TRBV28 to TRBJ2-1; 11 bases are shared with TRBD2. After removal of 4 bases from V and 4 bases from J, the junction contained 6 bases not matched to a gene. This CDR3 comprises 16 residues. Germline V gene lookup returns CDR1 MDHEN and CDR2 SYDVKM. The DNA for the CDR3 is TGTGCCAGCAGTTCGCCGGGACTAGCGGATTACAATGAGCAGTTCTTC. Protein product: CASSSPGLADYNEQFF.

The chain is built from TRBV6-5 and TRBJ2-3, with 12 bases matching TRBD2. Looked up from germline, CDR1 is MNHEY and CDR2 is SVGAGI. With 3 bases clipped from V and 5 bases from J, the junction kept 3 bases outside the gene matches. The CDR3 spans 15 residues. The CDR3 nucleotides read TGTGCCAGCAGTTATGAACTAGCGGGAGGAGATACGCAGTATTTT. Protein sequence: CASSYELAGGDTQYF.

V is TRBV4-1 and J is TRBJ1-1; 8 bases map to TRBD1. Trimming cost V 3 bases and J 4 bases; bases outside gene matches: 7. The CDR3 consists of 15 residues. Germline values: CDR1 MGHRA, CDR2 YSYEKL. CDR3 amino acids: CASSHPRGHSTEAFF. The CDR3 bases are TGCGCCAGCAGCCACCCCAGGGGGCATAGCACTGAAGCTTTCTTT.

The chain recombines TRBV28 with TRBJ2-7, with 9 positions matching TRBD1. CDR3 length: 18 amino acids. Germline trimming cut 3 bases from V and 0 bases from J; bases unmatched to any gene: 12. Looked up from germline, CDR1 is MDHEN and CDR2 is SYDVKM. The CDR3 sequence: CASSLGYRGLMISYEQYF. CDR3 bases: TGTGCCAGCAGTTTGGGTTACAGGGGGCTAATGATCTCCTACGAGCAGTACTTC.

The genes are TRBV28 and TRBJ2-7; maybe TRBD1 (6 bases). The CDR3 is made up of 15 amino acids. Looked up from germline, CDR1 is MDHEN and CDR2 is SYDVKM. Trimming stripped 5 bases from V and 4 bases from J, with 18 bases between. This CDR3 is CASSPDPGHLYEQYF. CDR3 DNA: TGTGCCAGCAGTCCCGACCCGGGACACCTATACGAGCAGTACTTC.

This clone came up a few times. V gene TRBV2 combines with J gene TRBJ2-2, with 12 bases matching TRBD2. This CDR3 contains 14 residues. Germline CDR1 SNHLY, CDR2 FYNNEI. With 6 bases clipped from V and 6 bases from J, the junction kept 2 bases outside the gene matches. This CDR3 reads CASRTSGRPGELFF. Here the CDR3 DNA reads TGTGCCAGCAGGACTAGCGGGAGACCCGGGGAGCTGTTTTTT.

The rearrangement uses TRBV24-1 and TRBJ1-2; D is perhaps TRBD1 (6 bases). CDR3 length equals 12 residues. Trimming took 4 bases from V and 6 from J, leaving 8 bases between them. Germline CDR1 KGHDR, CDR2 SFDVKD. The CDR3 DNA reads TGTGCCACCAGTGAGGCAGGGGATGGCTACACCTTC. Translating gives CATSEAGDGYTF.

The genes are TRBV6-1 and TRBJ2-1; a possible D gene is TRBD2 (6 bases). The CDR3 length is 14 residues. V shed 1 base and J shed 6 bases, with 10 bases lying between them. Germline assignment: CDR1 MNHNS and CDR2 SASEGT. The CDR3 here is CASSEEGLLNEQFF. The CDR3 DNA reads TGTGCCAGCAGTGAAGAGGGACTTCTCAATGAGCAGTTCTTC.

The rearrangement uses TRBV28 and TRBJ1-3; D not certain. V gave up 5 bases and J gave up 5 bases, with 10 bases separating them. The CDR3 spans 13 residues. The germline V gene encodes CDR1 MDHEN and CDR2 SYDVKM. DNA for the CDR3: TGTGCCAGCAGTAATGAGGGCAGAAACACCATATATTTT. This encodes CASSNEGRNTIYF.

The CDR3 spells CASSLVQEETQYF. CDR3 DNA sequence: TGTGCCAGCAGCTTGGTTCAAGAGGAGACCCAGTACTTC. The V call is TRBV5-5, the J call TRBJ2-5; no reliable D call. Germline CDR1 is SGHKS and CDR2 is YYEKEE (reference sequence). The CDR3 is 13 residues long. Deletions cut 0 bases from V and 5 bases from J, with 8 bases between.

V usage is TRBV29-1 and J usage is TRBJ2-7, with 8 bases fitting TRBD1. This CDR3 is 14 amino acids long. Germline-derived CDR1 and CDR2 are SQVTM and ANQGSEA. V lost 4 bases to trimming and J lost 3 bases; unmatched junction nucleotides: 8. The CDR3 here is CSVARTGSSYEQYF. CDR3 DNA sequence: TGCAGCGTTGCTAGGACAGGGTCAAGCTACGAGCAGTACTTC.

With respect to this clone: Germline is not matched at one junction end, which may reflect a read error. The chain has TRBV4-1 and TRBJ1-4; D is ambiguous. The CDR3 sequence is 15 residues long. Looked up from germline, CDR1 is MGHRA and CDR2 is YSYEKL. The CDR3 DNA is TGCGCCAGCAGCCACCCCGGGAGGAATAATGAAAAACTGCTTTTT. Translating it yields CASSHPGRNNEKLLF.

There are a few counts of this clone. V and J are TRBV7-9 and TRBJ1-2; D is possibly TRBD1 (6 bases). The CDR3 sequence is 15 residues long. With 3 bases removed from V and 6 bases from J, the gap between germline ends came to 17 bases. Per the germline V gene, CDR1 is SEHNR and CDR2 is FQNEAQ (reference sequence). CDR3 bases: TGTGCCAGCAGCTTGGCAGGGGAAAAGGGGGATGGCTACACCTTC. Protein: CASSLAGEKGDGYTF. The full variable domain, its missing parts supplied by reference TRBV7-9 and TRBJ1-2, is DTGVSQNPRHKITKRGQNVTFRCDPISEHNRLYWYRQTLGQGPEFLTYFQNEAQLEKSRLLSDRFSAERPKGSFSTLEIQRTEQGDSAMYLCASSLAGEKGDGYTFGSGTRLTVV.